Described below is a single T cell receptor (beta chain) sequence and its context. The CDR3 runs 21 residues. The record originates from a study of T cell changes during pregnancy in multiple sclerosis. Profiled with immunoSEQ multiplex PCR; TCRdb holds only in-frame clones, not every one. The sample has around 130,000 clones, roughly 92% seen once. The sample here was peripheral blood, taken before pregnancy. This rearrangement joins TRBV21-1 to TRBJ2-7; the D call in the table, TRBD2, was not verified against the DNA. TRBV21-1 represents a pseudogene. The source is a female donor with multiple sclerosis, enrolled in a pregnancy study. DNA of the CDR3: TGTGCCAGCAGCAAAGGGGGCGGATCAGGACTAGCGGGAGGGCCTAGATGGGAGCAGTACTTC. It encodes CASSKGGGSGLAGGPRWEQYF.